Sequencing of this T cell receptor beta chain was carried out in a study of blood T cells in healthy people across ages (dated by TCRdb to the mid-2010s). Regarding the study in general: Template switching captured roughly one uniquely barcoded TCR beta cDNA molecule per two T cells in model experiments. Two additional independent replicas of 1 million unique cDNA reads from the same blood draw were analyzed for two donors (one aged 18 to 30 and one aged 80 or older). Donors were grouped into four age groups: young (average roughly 15 years), middle-aged (less than 40), aged (roughly 62) and long-lived (roughly 80). Donors of different ages were randomly distributed across sequencing lanes to avoid experimental bias. The study measured age-related changes in TCR beta repertoire diversity using deep sequencing normalized with unique cDNA molecular identifiers.

General findings and caveats noted by the study authors: The CMV infection status of donors was not known, potentially confounding age-related changes in expanded clonotypes. The percentage of naive T cells measured by flow cytometry correlated strongly with observed TCR beta diversity. Because profiling used bulk unsorted PBMCs, naive and antigen-experienced compartments could not be compared conclusively. Compared with the aged group, the long-lived group had more naive CD4+ T cells, fewer expanded clones and increased TCR diversity, a pattern suggesting age selection. As age increased, observed TCR beta diversity per million T cells dropped in a roughly linear way, and a significant reduction was already evident by age roughly 36. Estimates of total diversity from one million sequenced T cells were regarded as lower bounds and underestimates.

Receptors were amplified or captured by 5' RACE. Data came from an Illumina HiSeq 2500. A second PCR of about 6 to 11 cycles was performed with a sample-barcoded 5' primer and a J-beta primer mix. A unique molecular identifier was introduced onto each TCR beta cDNA molecule by a template-switch 5' adaptor carrying 12 random nucleotides. Each sample yielded at least 2.5 million CDR3-containing paired-end reads. All of the RNA was converted into first-strand cDNA using the Mint cDNA synthesis kit, with a TRBC-specific oligonucleotide serving as the primer. Following uracil-DNA glycosylase treatment, all cDNA underwent a first 18-cycle PCR with the universal primers M1SS and BC2_uni_R. Turning to the authors' computational methods: Each sample was normalized by randomly selecting 1 million high-quality reads, each carrying a distinct molecular identifier. Instead of being binned into consensus sequences, reads with shared molecular identifiers were discarded. MiTCR, with a Q25 quality threshold and the strictest error-elimination algorithm, was used for CDR3 identification, clonotype clustering and error correction. Lower-bound total TCR beta diversity was estimated with a nonparametric unseen species model using Euler transformation. Through fastp at Q25 and MiXCR, TCRdb rebuilt clones from the public reads, retaining in-frame beta chains. When rows share a CDR3 protein, they turn into one entry using the most common DNA and genes. TCRdb, not the original authors, processed these V and J calls. Across this sample there are over 700,000 distinct CDR3 sequences, with about 53% seen only once. The ten largest clonotypes hold about 38% of the sample.

A word on this clonotype: What antigen it recognizes has not been identified. One base away there is no much larger clone; base qualities are not given.

From cysteine to phenylalanine, the CDR3 is 14 amino acids long. Kept here is only the CDR3 DNA, which spans 42 bases and is read in frame from base 1. From the germline V gene, CDR1 is SGHRS and CDR2 is YFSETQ. V drops 7 bases and J drops 6 bases, leaving 20 bases in between. The donors were roughly 39 Caucasian individuals from Russia, aged roughly 6 to 100 years, who were systemically healthy. Around 10 milliliters of peripheral blood were collected from each donor into EDTA-treated Vacutainer tubes. Ficoll-Paque density-gradient centrifugation was used to isolate PBMCs, with at least 6.5 million obtained per sample. Total RNA, at least 6 micrograms per sample, was extracted from PBMCs with Trizol reagent. The percentages of naive CD45RAhigh/CD27high T cells were determined by flow cytometry on a PBMC aliquot from every donor.

The chain is assembled from TRBV5-1 and TRBJ2-7; a tentative D call is TRBD2 (6 bases match). This receptor was obtained from a man aged 80 or over in good health. The material sequenced was blood. The DNA sequence is TGCGCCAGCTTCCTCACCGGGGGTTCCACCGAGCAGTACTTC. This encodes CASFLTGGSTEQYF.